The 5 T cell receptor beta chains below come from one sample, sequenced in a study of blood T cell repertoires in COVID-19. The repertoire was sequenced with immunoSEQ multiplex PCR; TCRdb's copy has only in-frame clones and lacks some. There are 60,000 or so clones in the sample; 80% to 90% occur only once, and roughly 6.4% lies in the top ten. Sequences were obtained from peripheral blood. The origin of the receptors is a man in his 60s with active or convalescent COVID-19.

The rearrangement uses TRBV5-5 and TRBJ2-7; weak D call: TRBD2 (5 bases). The CDR3 consists of 16 residues. Between the trimmed V and J ends, which lost 0 bases and 1 base, there was a span of 14 bases. From germline, CDR1 is SGHKS and CDR2 YYEKEE (reference sequence). The CDR3 here is CASSLASGIGSYEQYF. Written as DNA, the CDR3 is TGTGCCAGCAGCTTGGCCTCGGGAATTGGTTCCTACGAGCAGTACTTC.

The V call is TRBV11-1, the J call TRBJ2-5; 8 bases map to TRBD1. Germline V gene data show CDR1 as SGHAT and CDR2 as FQDESV (reference sequence). The CDR3 spans 14 residues. The V segment lost 4 bases and the J segment 6 bases; nucleotides outside the gene matches: 7. The CDR3 region is CASSSGTGGQTQYF. The CDR3, as DNA: TGTGCCAGCAGCTCCGGGACAGGTGGTCAGACCCAGTACTTC.

This sequence joins TRBV7-2 and TRBJ2-5; TRBD1 aligns across 7 bases. Trimming removed 1 base from V and 2 bases from J; junction bases left unmatched: 4. CDR3 length equals 15 residues. The V gene's germline CDR1 is SGHTA and CDR2 FQGNSA. CDR3 in amino acids: CASSLGSGQQETQYF. CDR3 DNA sequence: TGTGCCAGCAGCTTAGGATCGGGACAGCAAGAGACCCAGTACTTC.

As to this clone: The sample contains more than one DNA sequence encoding this CDR3. In DNA, the CDR3 is TGTGCCAGTAGTATAGGGGGACAGGGCGGAGAGACCCAGTACTTC. Protein product: CASSIGGQGGETQYF. The chain has TRBV19 and TRBJ2-5, with 9 bases identical to TRBD1. Germline V lookup: CDR1 LNHDA, CDR2 SQIVND (reference sequence). The CDR3 contains 15 residues. V was pared by 1 base and J by 4 bases, with 4 bases of the junction left unmatched.

This clone was picked up one time. The J gene is TRBJ1-1, the V gene TRBV19, with no clear D. CDR3 length equals 14 residues. Germline values: CDR1 LNHDA, CDR2 SQIVND (reference sequence). V was pared by 1 base and J by 2 bases, with 8 bases between. CDR3: CASSIGRANTEAFF. DNA of the CDR3: TGTGCCAGTAGTATAGGGCGGGCTAACACTGAAGCTTTCTTT. Together with reference TRBV19 and TRBJ1-1, the CDR3 gives the full variable domain: DGGITQSPKYLFRKEGQNVTLSCEQNLNHDAMYWYRQDPGQGLRLIYYSQIVNDFQKGDIAEGYSVSREKKESFPLTVTSAQKNPTAFYLCASSIGRANTEAFFGQGTRLTVV.